A selection of T cell receptor beta chains follows, all from one sample in a study of T cell responses to AZD1222 COVID-19 vaccine. TCRdb keeps only in-frame clones here, not all; method: immunoSEQ multiplex PCR. The data show approximately 150,000 clones, around nine tenths seen once. The sequences come from peripheral blood, collected 28 days after the second AZD1222 dose. The receptors here all came from an adult who received the AZD1222 COVID-19 vaccine. CDR3s include the opening cysteine and the closing phenylalanine or tryptophan. Fields, in order: CDR3 protein, CDR3 DNA, clone size, D gene, V gene, J gene. A D gene is named only where the DNA matches it firmly. Where a row states a size, it is once, few, many or the class of an expanded clone; other rows omit it.

cdr3_aa: CASTGASDEQYF; cdr3_nt: TGTGCCAGTACGGGGGCTAGCGACGAGCAGTACTTC; clone_size: NA; d_call: NA; v_call: TRBV19; j_call: TRBJ2-7
cdr3_aa: CASSPVQNTEAFF; cdr3_nt: TGTGCCAGCAGCCCAGTCCAGAACACTGAAGCTTTCTTT; clone_size: NA; d_call: NA; v_call: TRBV7-2; j_call: TRBJ1-1
cdr3_aa: CASSLGGGYTF; cdr3_nt: TGTGCCAGCAGTTTAGGAGGTGGCTACACCTTC; clone_size: NA; d_call: NA; v_call: TRBV12-3/TRBV12-4; j_call: TRBJ1-2
cdr3_aa: CASSARGVEQFF; cdr3_nt: TGTGCCAGCAGCGCCCGGGGAGTTGAGCAGTTCTTC; clone_size: NA; d_call: NA; v_call: TRBV13; j_call: TRBJ2-1
cdr3_aa: CASSEGPSGNTIYF; cdr3_nt: TGCGCCAGCAGCGAGGGTCCTTCTGGAAACACCATATATTTT; clone_size: NA; d_call: NA; v_call: TRBV4-1; j_call: TRBJ1-3
cdr3_aa: CASSPGQVGNTIYF; cdr3_nt: TGTGCCAGCTCACCGGGACAGGTCGGAAACACCATATATTTT; clone_size: NA; d_call: TRBD1; v_call: TRBV18; j_call: TRBJ1-3
cdr3_aa: CASSRTGNNQPQHF; cdr3_nt: TGTGCCAGCAGTCGCACAGGGAACAATCAGCCCCAGCATTTT; clone_size: NA; d_call: NA; v_call: TRBV6-5; j_call: TRBJ1-5
cdr3_aa: CASSLVAGGGDTQYF; cdr3_nt: TGTGCCAGCAGCTTAGTTGCGGGAGGGGGCGATACGCAGTATTTT; clone_size: NA; d_call: TRBD2; v_call: TRBV7-2; j_call: TRBJ2-3
cdr3_aa: CASSLVSRTYEQYF; cdr3_nt: TGTGCCAGCAGCTTGGTATCCAGGACCTACGAGCAGTACTTC; clone_size: few; d_call: NA; v_call: TRBV5-6; j_call: TRBJ2-7
cdr3_aa: CASSQRPAGIGEKLFF; cdr3_nt: TGTGCCAGCTCGCAACGGCCAGCCGGAATCGGTGAAAAACTGTTTTTT; clone_size: NA; d_call: NA; v_call: TRBV18; j_call: TRBJ1-4
cdr3_aa: CASSRTGGGTDTQYF; cdr3_nt: TGTGCCAGCAGTCGGACAGGGGGGGGCACAGATACGCAGTATTTT; clone_size: NA; d_call: TRBD1; v_call: TRBV6-5; j_call: TRBJ2-3
cdr3_aa: CASRAGPTYEQYF; cdr3_nt: TGTGCCAGCAGGGCAGGTCCGACCTACGAGCAGTACTTC; clone_size: NA; d_call: NA; v_call: TRBV28; j_call: TRBJ2-7
cdr3_aa: CASRAGPTQKAFF; cdr3_nt: TGTGCCAGCAGGGCCGGACCTACCCAGAAAGCTTTCTTT; clone_size: NA; d_call: NA; v_call: TRBV27; j_call: TRBJ1-1
cdr3_aa: CAISEAGISYNEQFF; cdr3_nt: TGTGCCATCAGTGAGGCCGGGATTTCCTACAATGAGCAGTTCTTC; clone_size: NA; d_call: NA; v_call: TRBV10-3; j_call: TRBJ2-1
cdr3_aa: CASSLEVTVGGNGYTF; cdr3_nt: TGTGCCAGCAGCTTAGAGGTGACGGTGGGAGGGAATGGCTACACCTTC; clone_size: NA; d_call: NA; v_call: TRBV7-6; j_call: TRBJ1-2
cdr3_aa: CASSQSIGTGEINQPQHF; cdr3_nt: TGTGCCAGCAGCCAATCGATTGGGACAGGGGAAATCAATCAGCCCCAGCATTTT; clone_size: NA; d_call: TRBD1; v_call: TRBV16; j_call: TRBJ1-5
cdr3_aa: CARSLRWGNEQYF; cdr3_nt: TGTGCCAGAAGCTTACGGTGGGGTAACGAGCAGTACTTC; clone_size: once; d_call: NA; v_call: TRBV5-3; j_call: TRBJ2-7
cdr3_aa: CASSEMENSPLHF; cdr3_nt: TGTGCCAGCAGTGAAATGGAGAATTCACCCCTCCACTTT; clone_size: NA; d_call: NA; v_call: TRBV6-1; j_call: TRBJ1-6
cdr3_aa: CASGGLANLIADTQYF; cdr3_nt: TGTGCTAGTGGGGGACTAGCAAATCTGATTGCAGATACGCAGTATTTT; clone_size: NA; d_call: TRBD2; v_call: TRBV12-5; j_call: TRBJ2-3
cdr3_aa: CASSQDKGAGSNEQYF; cdr3_nt: TGTGCCAGCAGCCAAGACAAGGGGGCAGGGTCCAACGAGCAGTACTTC; clone_size: NA; d_call: TRBD1; v_call: TRBV4-2; j_call: TRBJ2-7
cdr3_aa: CASSYSGSAWGHGYTF; cdr3_nt: TGTGCCAGCAGTTACTCCGGGTCCGCATGGGGGCATGGCTACACCTTC; clone_size: NA; d_call: NA; v_call: TRBV6-5; j_call: TRBJ1-2
cdr3_aa: CASSSRGEKLFF; cdr3_nt: TGCGCCAGCAGCTCAAGGGGTGAAAAACTGTTTTTT; clone_size: once; d_call: NA; v_call: TRBV5-1; j_call: TRBJ1-4
cdr3_aa: CASSDCAPEECSSYNEQFF; cdr3_nt: TGTGCCAGCAGTGACTGCGCCCCCGAGGAATGCAGCTCCTACAATGAGCAGTTCTTC; clone_size: NA; d_call: NA; v_call: TRBV6-4; j_call: TRBJ2-1